These T cell receptor beta chains were read from a single sample in a study of OX40 agonist ivuxolimab in advanced cancers. Libraries were prepared by immunoSEQ multiplex PCR; TCRdb keeps only in-frame clonotypes and omits some of them. The sample comprises tens of thousands of clones, approximately 80% of which are singletons, and 23% rests with the top ten. The sample was CD4+ or CD8+ T cells sorted from blood, taken in a trial of the OX40 agonist ivuxolimab. These receptors originate from an adult with an advanced solid tumor such as melanoma, head and neck, liver or kidney cancer. The CDR3 runs from the conserved cysteine through the conserved F or W. D genes are given only for firm matches. Clone size is given for some rows only: seen once, a few or many times, or a class if the clone is expanded.

D gene: TRBD1
V gene: TRBV5-4
clone size: .
J gene: TRBJ2-7
CDR3 protein: CASSRGQVEQYF
CDR3 DNA: TGTGCCAGCAGTCGCGGACAGGTCGAGCAGTACTTC

D gene: .
V gene: TRBV10-1
clone size: medium-sized
J gene: TRBJ2-7
CDR3 protein: CASSDSGVQYF
CDR3 DNA: TGCGCCAGCAGTGACTCGGGGGTCCAGTACTTC

D gene: .
V gene: TRBV6-1
clone size: .
J gene: TRBJ1-1
CDR3 protein: CASTPSLQTEAFF
CDR3 DNA: TGTGCCAGCACCCCCTCTCTGCAGACTGAAGCTTTCTTT

D gene: TRBD2
V gene: TRBV5-1
clone size: once
J gene: TRBJ2-1
CDR3 protein: CASSLAGRGRPLDEQFF
CDR3 DNA: TGCGCCAGCAGCTTGGCCGGGAGGGGACGACCCCTAGATGAGCAGTTCTTC

D gene: .
V gene: TRBV7-6
clone size: once
J gene: TRBJ1-1
CDR3 protein: CASSSVNTEAFF
CDR3 DNA: TGTGCCAGCAGCTCCGTGAACACTGAAGCTTTCTTT

D gene: .
V gene: TRBV27
clone size: few
J gene: TRBJ2-7
CDR3 protein: CASSSRGRLSEQYF
CDR3 DNA: TGTGCCAGCAGTTCCAGGGGGAGGCTGAGCGAGCAGTACTTC

D gene: .
V gene: TRBV29-1
clone size: .
J gene: TRBJ2-2
CDR3 protein: CSVVGVNSNTGELFF
CDR3 DNA: TGCAGCGTTGTGGGGGTCAATTCGAACACCGGGGAGCTGTTTTTT

D gene: .
V gene: TRBV4-1
clone size: .
J gene: TRBJ1-1
CDR3 protein: CASSQDSGSSEAFF
CDR3 DNA: TGCGCCAGCAGCCAAGATTCAGGGAGTTCTGAAGCTTTCTTT

D gene: TRBD2
V gene: TRBV5-1
clone size: .
J gene: TRBJ2-5
CDR3 protein: CASSWWSAGGQETQYF
CDR3 DNA: TGCGCCAGCAGCTGGTGGTCAGCGGGAGGCCAAGAGACCCAGTACTTC

D gene: .
V gene: TRBV7-9
clone size: .
J gene: TRBJ2-2
CDR3 protein: CASSPDGNTGELFF
CDR3 DNA: TGTGCCAGCAGCCCCGACGGCAACACCGGGGAGCTGTTTTTT

D gene: .
V gene: TRBV11-2
clone size: .
J gene: TRBJ2-1
CDR3 protein: CASSSPDSNEQFF
CDR3 DNA: TGTGCCAGCAGCTCCCCAGATAGCAATGAGCAGTTCTTC

D gene: .
V gene: TRBV7-3
clone size: few
J gene: TRBJ1-1
CDR3 protein: CASSLGGTGTEAFF
CDR3 DNA: TGTGCCAGCAGCCTAGGGGGTACAGGCACTGAAGCTTTCTTT

D gene: TRBD2
V gene: TRBV7-6
clone size: .
J gene: TRBJ2-1
CDR3 protein: CASSLVPSGADSEQFF
CDR3 DNA: TGTGCCAGCAGCTTAGTCCCTAGCGGGGCCGACAGTGAGCAGTTCTTC

D gene: TRBD2
V gene: TRBV28
clone size: .
J gene: TRBJ2-1
CDR3 protein: CASSFSLAGGIEQFF
CDR3 DNA: TGTGCCAGCAGTTTTAGTCTAGCGGGAGGAATTGAGCAGTTCTTC

D gene: .
V gene: TRBV7-2
clone size: .
J gene: TRBJ1-2
CDR3 protein: CASSFSGYGYTF
CDR3 DNA: TGTGCCAGCAGCTTTTCGGGCTATGGCTACACCTTC

D gene: TRBD1
V gene: TRBV5-4
clone size: once
J gene: TRBJ1-2
CDR3 protein: CASSLRDRGNYGYTF
CDR3 DNA: TGTGCCAGCAGCTTGCGGGACAGGGGTAACTATGGCTACACCTTC

D gene: .
V gene: TRBV6-4
clone size: once
J gene: TRBJ1-2
CDR3 protein: CASSDSTEAGGYTF
CDR3 DNA: TGTGCCAGCAGTGACTCGACAGAGGCCGGTGGCTACACCTTC

D gene: .
V gene: TRBV2
clone size: .
J gene: TRBJ1-1
CDR3 protein: CASSEEGMNTEAFF
CDR3 DNA: TGTGCCAGCAGTGAAGAGGGAATGAACACTGAAGCTTTCTTT

D gene: TRBD1
V gene: TRBV4-2
clone size: .
J gene: TRBJ2-7
CDR3 protein: CASSQVGTGDLNEQYF
CDR3 DNA: TGTGCCAGCAGCCAAGTTGGAACAGGGGATCTCAACGAGCAGTACTTC

D gene: .
V gene: TRBV4-1
clone size: .
J gene: TRBJ1-1
CDR3 protein: CASSQGLRNTEAFF
CDR3 DNA: TGCGCCAGCAGCCAAGGTCTCAGGAACACTGAAGCTTTCTTT

D gene: TRBD1
V gene: TRBV5-1
clone size: .
J gene: TRBJ1-1
CDR3 protein: CASSLAPGTAMNTEAFF
CDR3 DNA: TGCGCCAGCAGCTTGGCCCCCGGGACAGCGATGAACACTGAAGCTTTCTTT

D gene: TRBD1
V gene: TRBV25-1
clone size: .
J gene: TRBJ2-1
CDR3 protein: CASRDREHNEQFF
CDR3 DNA: TGTGCCAGCAGGGACAGGGAACACAATGAGCAGTTCTTC

D gene: .
V gene: TRBV6-1
clone size: .
J gene: TRBJ2-1
CDR3 protein: CASRFPGSYNEQFF
CDR3 DNA: TGTGCCAGCAGGTTTCCCGGGTCCTACAATGAGCAGTTCTTC